This T cell receptor (beta chain) was sequenced in a study of cytomegalovirus exposure and HLA in healthy donors. For the study at large: A data release that came early held roughly 90 million unique TCRs from HLA-typed donors. General study results and limits: Association of around 17,000 TCR beta sequences with HLA alleles was found at 0.05 false discovery rate in a later analysis. The classifier was said to identify cytomegalovirus status with high specificity and sensitivity. Solely CMV serostatus was available to characterize immune exposure.

As concerns this clone: Its antigen remains unknown.

A multiplex PCR was run with 60 Vbeta primers and 13 Jbeta primers. Clones were sequenced by immunoSEQ multiplex PCR, and TCRdb holds only the in-frame ones, with some missing. The repertoire holds roughly 140,000 clones, with roughly 79% as singletons. The receptor was derived from a woman in her forties in good health and CMV-seropositive. The sample consisted of PBMCs.

The CDR3: CASSPSGYEQYF. The DNA of the CDR3 is TGTGCCAGCAGCCCCTCGGGGTACGAGCAGTACTTC. The J gene is TRBJ2-7, the V gene TRBV6-5; weak D call: TRBD2 (5 bases). Germline V CDR1 and CDR2: MNHEY, SVGAGI. V was cut by 6 bases and J by 4 bases, with 10 bases left in between. The CDR3 runs to 12 residues.